This T cell receptor beta chain emerged from a study of control samples from healthy donors and cancer patients. The repertoire was sequenced with immunoSEQ multiplex PCR; TCRdb's copy has only in-frame clones and lacks some. The sample carries 160,000 or so clones, around 96% recorded once. The V gene's germline CDR1 is MGHRA and CDR2 YSYEKL. This CDR3 is 15 amino acids long. The ends were cut back, 1 base at V and 6 bases at J, with 12 bases in the middle. V usage is TRBV4-1 and J usage is TRBJ2-2; tentatively, D is TRBD1 (5 bases). The sequenced sample was blood. The sequence was collected from a woman aged 25 to 45 in good health. CDR3 bases: TGCGCCAGCAGCCAAGTGCAGGGTTTGCCCGGGGAGCTGTTTTTT. Protein sequence: CASSQVQGLPGELFF.